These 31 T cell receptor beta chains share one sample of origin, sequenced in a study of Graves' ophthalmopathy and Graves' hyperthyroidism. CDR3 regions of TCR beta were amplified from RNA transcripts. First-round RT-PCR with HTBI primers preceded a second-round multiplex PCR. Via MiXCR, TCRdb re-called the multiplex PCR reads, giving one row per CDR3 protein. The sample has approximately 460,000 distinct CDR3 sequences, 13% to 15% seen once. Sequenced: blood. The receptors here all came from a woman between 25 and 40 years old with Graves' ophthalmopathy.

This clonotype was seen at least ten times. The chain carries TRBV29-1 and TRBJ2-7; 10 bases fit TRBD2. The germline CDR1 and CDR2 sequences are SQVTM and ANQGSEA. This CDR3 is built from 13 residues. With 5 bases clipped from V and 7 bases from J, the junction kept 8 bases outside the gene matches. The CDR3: CSVLLAGLWEQYF. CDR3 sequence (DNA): TGCAGCGTTCTACTAGCGGGACTATGGGAGCAGTACTTC.

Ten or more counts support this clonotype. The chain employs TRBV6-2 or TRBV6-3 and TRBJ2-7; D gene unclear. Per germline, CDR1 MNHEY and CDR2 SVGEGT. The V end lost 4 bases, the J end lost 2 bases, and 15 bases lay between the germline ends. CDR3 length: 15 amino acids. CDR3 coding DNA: TGTGCCAGCAGTTCTCCCAGGCTGATAACCTACGAGCAGTACTTC. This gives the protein CASSSPRLITYEQYF.

The DNA for the CDR3 is TGTGCCAGCAGGGGAAGGGACAAAGCTAACTATGGCTACACCTTC. Residues: CASRGRDKANYGYTF. The rearrangement uses TRBV13 and TRBJ1-2; weak D call: TRBD1 (6 bases). This CDR3 is 15 amino acids long. The germline V gene encodes CDR1 PRHDT and CDR2 FYEKMQ (reference sequence). Trimming stripped 6 bases from V and 0 bases from J, with 14 bases between.

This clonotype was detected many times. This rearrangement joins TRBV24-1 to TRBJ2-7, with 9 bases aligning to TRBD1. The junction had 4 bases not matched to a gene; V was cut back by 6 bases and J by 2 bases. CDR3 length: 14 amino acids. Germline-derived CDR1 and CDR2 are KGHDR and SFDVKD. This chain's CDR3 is CATSTGGKAYEQYF. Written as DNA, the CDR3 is TGTGCCACCAGTACAGGGGGCAAGGCCTACGAGCAGTACTTC.

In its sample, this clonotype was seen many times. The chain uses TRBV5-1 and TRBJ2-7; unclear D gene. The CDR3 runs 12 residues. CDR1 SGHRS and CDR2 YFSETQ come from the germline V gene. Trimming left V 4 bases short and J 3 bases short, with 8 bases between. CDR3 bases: TGCGCCAGCAGCCCAGATTACTACGAGCAGTACTTC. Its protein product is CASSPDYYEQYF.

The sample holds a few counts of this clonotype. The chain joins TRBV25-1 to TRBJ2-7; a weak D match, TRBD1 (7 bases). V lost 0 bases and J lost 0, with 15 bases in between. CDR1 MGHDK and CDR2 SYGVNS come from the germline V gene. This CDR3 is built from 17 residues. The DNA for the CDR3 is TGTGCCAGCAGTGAATACAACTGGAGGGGGCACTCCTACGAGCAGTACTTC. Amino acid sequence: CASSEYNWRGHSYEQYF.

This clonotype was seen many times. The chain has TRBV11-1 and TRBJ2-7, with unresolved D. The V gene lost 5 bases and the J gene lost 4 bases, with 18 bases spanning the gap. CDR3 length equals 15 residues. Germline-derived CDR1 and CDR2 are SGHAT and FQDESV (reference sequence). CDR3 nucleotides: TGTGCCAGCAGCCCCCAGACGTCTACCCTATACGAGCAGTACTTC. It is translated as CASSPQTSTLYEQYF.

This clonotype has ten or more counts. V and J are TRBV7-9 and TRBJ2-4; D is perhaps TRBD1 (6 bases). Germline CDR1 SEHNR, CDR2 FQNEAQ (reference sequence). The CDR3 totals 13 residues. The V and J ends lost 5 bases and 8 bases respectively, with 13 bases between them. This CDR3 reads CASSPQGWDIQYF. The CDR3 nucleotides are TGTGCCAGCAGCCCCCAGGGGTGGGACATTCAGTACTTC.

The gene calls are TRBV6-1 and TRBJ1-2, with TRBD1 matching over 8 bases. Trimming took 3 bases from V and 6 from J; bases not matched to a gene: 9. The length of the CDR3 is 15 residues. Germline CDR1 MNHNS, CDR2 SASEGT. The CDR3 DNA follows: TGTGCCAGCAGTGACCAGACAGGGGCCGGTCATGGCTACACCTTC. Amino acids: CASSDQTGAGHGYTF.

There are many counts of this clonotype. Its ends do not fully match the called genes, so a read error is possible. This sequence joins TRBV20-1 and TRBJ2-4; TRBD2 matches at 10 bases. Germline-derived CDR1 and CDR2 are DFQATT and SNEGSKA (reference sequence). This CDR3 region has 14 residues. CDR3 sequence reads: CSALRTSGPNIKYF. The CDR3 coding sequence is TGCAGTGCTCTCCGGACTAGCGGCCCAAACATTAAGTACTTC.

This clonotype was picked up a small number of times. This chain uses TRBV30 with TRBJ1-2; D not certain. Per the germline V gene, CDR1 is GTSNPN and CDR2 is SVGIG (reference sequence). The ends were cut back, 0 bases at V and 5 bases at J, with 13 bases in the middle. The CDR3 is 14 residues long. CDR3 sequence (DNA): TGTGCCTGGAGTGTACCCGGGCCCGCTTATGGCTACACCTTC. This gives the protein CAWSVPGPAYGYTF.

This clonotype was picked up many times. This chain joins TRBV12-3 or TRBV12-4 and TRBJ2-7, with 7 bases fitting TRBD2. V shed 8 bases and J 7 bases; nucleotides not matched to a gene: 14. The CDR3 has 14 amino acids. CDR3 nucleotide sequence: TGTGCCAGCTGTCCGGGACTAATAACCAATGAGCAGTACTTC. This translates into CASCPGLITNEQYF.

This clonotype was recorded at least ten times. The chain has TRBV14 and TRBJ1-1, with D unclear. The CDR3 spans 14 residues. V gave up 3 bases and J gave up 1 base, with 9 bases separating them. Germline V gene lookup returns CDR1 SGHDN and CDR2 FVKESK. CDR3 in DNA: TGTGCCAGCAGCCAGGGCCGGGGGAACACTGAAGCTTTCTTT. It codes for CASSQGRGNTEAFF.

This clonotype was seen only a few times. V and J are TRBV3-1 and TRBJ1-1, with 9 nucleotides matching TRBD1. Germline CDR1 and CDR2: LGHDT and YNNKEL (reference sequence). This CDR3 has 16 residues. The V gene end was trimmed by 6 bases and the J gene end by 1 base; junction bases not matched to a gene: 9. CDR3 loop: CASRISGTGSNTEAFF. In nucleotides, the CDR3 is TGTGCCAGCAGAATCTCCGGGACAGGGTCGAACACTGAAGCTTTCTTT.

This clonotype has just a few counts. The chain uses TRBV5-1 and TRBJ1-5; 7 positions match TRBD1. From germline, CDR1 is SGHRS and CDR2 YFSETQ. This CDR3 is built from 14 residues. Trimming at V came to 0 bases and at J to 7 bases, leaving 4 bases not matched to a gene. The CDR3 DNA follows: TGCGCCAGCAGCTTGGTTACAGGGGCGCAGCCCCAGCATTTT. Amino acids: CASSLVTGAQPQHF.

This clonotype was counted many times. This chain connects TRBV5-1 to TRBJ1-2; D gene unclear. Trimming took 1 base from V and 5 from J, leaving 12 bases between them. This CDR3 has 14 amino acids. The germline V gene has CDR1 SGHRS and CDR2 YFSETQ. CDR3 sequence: CASSLRSSAYGYTF. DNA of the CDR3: TGCGCCAGCAGCTTGAGGAGTAGTGCGTATGGCTACACCTTC.

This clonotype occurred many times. The CDR3 loop is CASSLGLTSGSRGGETQYF. The DNA for the CDR3 is TGTGCCAGCAGTTTGGGACTAACTAGCGGGAGTAGGGGAGGAGAGACCCAGTACTTC. The chain has TRBV12-3 or TRBV12-4 and TRBJ2-5, with 11 bases matching TRBD2. The CDR3 consists of 19 residues. V was pared by 3 bases and J by 4 bases, with 16 bases of the junction left unmatched.

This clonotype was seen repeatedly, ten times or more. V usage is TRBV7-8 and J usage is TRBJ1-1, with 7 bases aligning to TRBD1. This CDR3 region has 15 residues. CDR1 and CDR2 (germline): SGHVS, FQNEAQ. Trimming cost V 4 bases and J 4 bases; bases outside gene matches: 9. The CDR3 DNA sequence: TGTGCCAGCAGCTCTTACAGGGGCGGAGGCACTGAAGCTTTCTTT. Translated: CASSSYRGGGTEAFF.

For the CDR3, the DNA is TGTGCCAGCAGTTTATGGGGACGGGGCGCGAACACTGAAGCTTTCTTT. Protein: CASSLWGRGANTEAFF. V gene TRBV28 combines with J gene TRBJ1-1, with D perhaps matching TRBD1 (5 bases). The CDR3 is 16 amino acids. The germline CDR1 and CDR2 sequences are MDHEN and SYDVKM. V gave up 0 bases and J gave up 1 base, with 12 bases separating them.

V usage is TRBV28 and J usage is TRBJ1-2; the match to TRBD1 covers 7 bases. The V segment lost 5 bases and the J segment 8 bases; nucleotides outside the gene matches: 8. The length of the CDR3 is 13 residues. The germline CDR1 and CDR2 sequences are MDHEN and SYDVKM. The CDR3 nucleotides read TGTGCCAGCAGTCCCCCTAGGGGGCAGGGCTACACCTTC. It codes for CASSPPRGQGYTF.

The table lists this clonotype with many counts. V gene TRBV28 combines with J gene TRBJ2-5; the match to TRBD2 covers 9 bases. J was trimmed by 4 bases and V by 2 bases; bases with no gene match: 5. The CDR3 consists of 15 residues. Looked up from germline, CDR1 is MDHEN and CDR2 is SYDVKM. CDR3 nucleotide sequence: TGTGCCAGCAGTTTACGAGCGGGAGGCTCAGAGACCCAGTACTTC. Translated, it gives CASSLRAGGSETQYF. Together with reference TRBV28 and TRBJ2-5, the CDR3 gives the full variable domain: DVKVTQSSRYLVKRTGEKVFLECVQDMDHENMFWYRQDPGLGLRLIYFSYDVKMKEKGDIPEGYSVSREKKERFSLILESASTNQTSMYLCASSLRAGGSETQYFGPGTRLLVL.

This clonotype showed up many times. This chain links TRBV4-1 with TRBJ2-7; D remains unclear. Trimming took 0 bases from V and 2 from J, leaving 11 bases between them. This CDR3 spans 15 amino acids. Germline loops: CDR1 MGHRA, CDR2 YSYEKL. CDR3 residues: CASSQEFGRPYEQYF. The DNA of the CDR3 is TGCGCCAGCAGCCAAGAGTTCGGTAGGCCCTACGAGCAGTACTTC.

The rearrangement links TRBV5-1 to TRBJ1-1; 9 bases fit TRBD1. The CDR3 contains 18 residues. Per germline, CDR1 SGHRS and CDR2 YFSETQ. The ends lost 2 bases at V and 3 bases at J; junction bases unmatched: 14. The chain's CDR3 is CASSFDPRDRVGDTEAFF. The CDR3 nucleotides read TGCGCCAGCAGCTTCGACCCCCGGGACAGGGTCGGGGACACTGAAGCTTTCTTT.

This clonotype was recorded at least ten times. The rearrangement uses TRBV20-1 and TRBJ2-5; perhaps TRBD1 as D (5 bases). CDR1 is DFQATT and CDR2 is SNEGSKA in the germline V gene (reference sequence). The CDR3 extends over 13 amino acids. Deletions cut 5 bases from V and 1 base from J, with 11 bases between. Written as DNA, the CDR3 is TGCAGTGCTCGACAGTTACTCCAAGAGACCCAGTACTTC. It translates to CSARQLLQETQYF.

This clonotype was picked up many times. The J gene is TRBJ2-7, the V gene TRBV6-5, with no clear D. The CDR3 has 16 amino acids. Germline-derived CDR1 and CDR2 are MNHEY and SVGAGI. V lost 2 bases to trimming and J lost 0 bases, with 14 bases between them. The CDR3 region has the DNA TGTGCCAGCAGTTACAGACGCGATGGGTTCTCCTACGAGCAGTACTTC. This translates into CASSYRRDGFSYEQYF.

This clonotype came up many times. The CDR3 reads CATTDSNQPQHF. DNA of the CDR3: TGTGCCACCACAGATAGCAATCAGCCCCAGCATTTT. This chain connects TRBV10-3 to TRBJ1-5; no reliable D call. The CDR3 is 12 amino acids. V was shortened by 10 bases and J by 0 bases, with 7 bases between the two germline ends. From germline, CDR1 is ENHRY and CDR2 SYGVKD.

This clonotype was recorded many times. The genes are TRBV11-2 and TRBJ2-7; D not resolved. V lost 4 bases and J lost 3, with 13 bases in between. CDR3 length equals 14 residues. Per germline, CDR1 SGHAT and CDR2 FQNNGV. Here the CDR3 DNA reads TGTGCCAGCAGCTCCCTTTTGGGGTACTACGAGCAGTACTTC. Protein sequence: CASSSLLGYYEQYF. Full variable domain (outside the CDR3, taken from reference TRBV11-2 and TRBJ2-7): EAGVAQSPRYKIIEKRQSVAFWCNPISGHATLYWYQQILGQGPKLLIQFQNNGVVDDSQLPKDRFSAERLKGVDSTLKIQPAKLEDSAVYLCASSSLLGYYEQYFGPGTRLTVT.

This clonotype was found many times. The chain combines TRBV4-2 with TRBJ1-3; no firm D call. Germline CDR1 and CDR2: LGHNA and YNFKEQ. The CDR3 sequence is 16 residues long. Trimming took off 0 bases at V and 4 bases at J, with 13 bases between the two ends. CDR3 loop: CASSQESWAAGNTIYF. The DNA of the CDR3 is TGTGCCAGCAGCCAAGAATCTTGGGCAGCAGGAAACACCATATATTTT.

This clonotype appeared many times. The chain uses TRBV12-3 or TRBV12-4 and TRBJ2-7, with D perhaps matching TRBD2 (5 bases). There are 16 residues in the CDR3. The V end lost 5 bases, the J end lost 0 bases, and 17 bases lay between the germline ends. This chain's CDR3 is CASSAKSGKSSYEQYF. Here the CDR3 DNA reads TGTGCCAGCAGTGCCAAGTCCGGGAAGAGCTCCTACGAGCAGTACTTC.

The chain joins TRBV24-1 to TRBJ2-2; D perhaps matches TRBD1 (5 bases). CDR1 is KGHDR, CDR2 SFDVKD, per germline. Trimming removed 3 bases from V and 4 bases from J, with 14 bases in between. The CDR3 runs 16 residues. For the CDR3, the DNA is TGTGCCACCAGTGATCAGACAGACGTAAGCACCGGGGAGCTGTTTTTT. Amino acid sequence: CATSDQTDVSTGELFF.

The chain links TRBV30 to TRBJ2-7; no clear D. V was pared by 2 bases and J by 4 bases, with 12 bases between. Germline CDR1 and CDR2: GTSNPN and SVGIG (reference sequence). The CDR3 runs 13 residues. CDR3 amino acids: CAWSPTPLYEQYF. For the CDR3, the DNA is TGTGCCTGGAGTCCGACCCCTTTATACGAGCAGTACTTC.